A selection of T cell receptor beta chains follows, all from one sample in a study of blood T cell repertoires in COVID-19. Assay used: immunoSEQ multiplex PCR; TCRdb lists only in-frame clones, some missing. Of more than 65,000 clones in the sample, more than 60% were seen once. Source material: peripheral blood. These receptors were obtained from a woman between 50 and 59 years old with acute or convalescent COVID-19. The CDR3 runs from the conserved cysteine through the conserved F or W. The order of the fields is clone size, D gene, V gene, J gene, CDR3 protein, CDR3 DNA. A D gene is named only where the DNA matches it firmly. Not all rows give a size; the values are once, few, many and, for expanded clones, a class.

clone size: -; D gene: TRBD2; V gene: TRBV4-1; J gene: TRBJ2-3; CDR3 protein: CASSHYSGGGGDTQYF; CDR3 DNA: TGCGCCAGCAGCCACTATAGCGGGGGGGGAGGAGATACGCAGTATTTT
clone size: -; D gene: TRBD2; V gene: TRBV3-1/TRBV3-2; J gene: TRBJ2-1; CDR3 protein: CASSTSGRVYEQFF; CDR3 DNA: TGTGCCAGCAGCACTAGCGGGAGAGTCTATGAGCAGTTCTTC
clone size: -; D gene: -; V gene: TRBV27; J gene: TRBJ2-5; CDR3 protein: CASRRGYLQETQYF; CDR3 DNA: TGTGCCAGCAGACGGGGGTACTTGCAAGAGACCCAGTACTTC
clone size: few; D gene: -; V gene: TRBV9; J gene: TRBJ2-7; CDR3 protein: CASSPDRSNYEQYF; CDR3 DNA: TGTGCCAGCAGTCCCGACAGGAGCAATTACGAGCAGTACTTC
clone size: -; D gene: TRBD1; V gene: TRBV11-2; J gene: TRBJ1-1; CDR3 protein: CASLPLRRQGRGENTEAFF; CDR3 DNA: TGTGCCAGCCTACCACTTAGAAGACAGGGCCGGGGTGAGAACACTGAAGCTTTCTTT
clone size: -; D gene: TRBD2; V gene: TRBV4-3; J gene: TRBJ2-7; CDR3 protein: CASSQVVSFGTSHYEQYF; CDR3 DNA: TGCGCCAGCAGCCAAGTAGTATCTTTCGGGACTAGCCATTACGAGCAGTACTTC
clone size: -; D gene: -; V gene: TRBV5-1; J gene: TRBJ2-1; CDR3 protein: CASSLGLAWYNEQFF; CDR3 DNA: TGCGCCAGCAGCTTGGGGCTAGCATGGTACAATGAGCAGTTCTTC
clone size: -; D gene: -; V gene: TRBV7-9; J gene: TRBJ1-2; CDR3 protein: CASSLSEGVYGYTF; CDR3 DNA: TGTGCCAGCAGCCTCAGTGAAGGAGTCTATGGCTACACCTTC
clone size: -; D gene: -; V gene: TRBV2; J gene: TRBJ2-1; CDR3 protein: CASRAGEINNEQFF; CDR3 DNA: TGTGCCAGCAGGGCGGGTGAGATAAACAATGAGCAGTTCTTC
clone size: -; D gene: -; V gene: TRBV7-9; J gene: TRBJ1-4; CDR3 protein: CASSLQSTNEKLFF; CDR3 DNA: TGTGCCAGCAGCTTACAATCAACTAATGAAAAACTGTTTTTT
clone size: -; D gene: -; V gene: TRBV5-5; J gene: TRBJ2-1; CDR3 protein: CASSSTGSSYNEQFF; CDR3 DNA: TGTGCCAGCAGCTCCACAGGGAGCTCCTACAATGAGCAGTTCTTC
clone size: -; D gene: TRBD2; V gene: TRBV18; J gene: TRBJ2-2; CDR3 protein: CASSPFKAGEAGELFF; CDR3 DNA: TGTGCCAGCTCACCTTTTAAAGCGGGAGAGGCCGGGGAGCTGTTTTTT
clone size: -; D gene: -; V gene: TRBV6-5; J gene: TRBJ1-5; CDR3 protein: CASGGVGNQPQHF; CDR3 DNA: TGTGCCAGCGGAGGGGTAGGCAATCAGCCCCAGCATTTT
clone size: -; D gene: -; V gene: TRBV7-8; J gene: TRBJ2-7; CDR3 protein: CASSLLNPGSSYEQYF; CDR3 DNA: TGTGCCAGCAGCTTATTAAACCCGGGGTCTAGTTACGAGCAGTACTTC
clone size: -; D gene: TRBD2; V gene: TRBV19; J gene: TRBJ2-1; CDR3 protein: CASSIGRGGYNEQFF; CDR3 DNA: TGTGCCAGTAGTATAGGCCGGGGGGGCTACAATGAGCAGTTCTTC
clone size: -; D gene: TRBD1; V gene: TRBV11-2; J gene: TRBJ1-2; CDR3 protein: CASSTWDREGYGYTF; CDR3 DNA: TGTGCCAGCAGCACCTGGGACAGGGAGGGCTATGGCTACACCTTC